This T cell receptor (beta chain) was observed in a study of sequential checkpoint blockade in melanoma. Study details: DNA from 85 to 95 pretreatment tumor samples underwent TCRβ immunosequencing. Matched biopsies came pretreatment and at week 13 for about two dozen patients. General study points: In arm A, pretreatment tumor clonality was associated with response.

Treatment of the sample: randomized to nivolumab then ipilimumab (arm A) or the reverse (arm B). Patients had received no earlier DNA-damaging chemotherapy. A note on this clone: The antigen is unknown.

TCRdb keeps only in-frame clones here, not all; method: immunoSEQ multiplex PCR. The table has some 1,400 clones, 21% seen once. Germline-derived CDR1 and CDR2 are LNHDA and SQIVND (reference sequence). The CDR3 spans 16 residues. V lost 3 bases and J lost 4; bases outside the gene matches: 7. Source: tumor tissue (inferred from file names), taken from a patient given nivolumab and ipilimumab in sequence. The source is a human donor with melanoma. The chain uses TRBV19 and TRBJ2-5, with 11 bases fitting TRBD1. The CDR3 is CASSISGQGAGETQYF. The DNA of the CDR3 is TGTGCCAGTAGTATCTCTGGACAGGGGGCGGGAGAGACCCAGTACTTC.